The source of this TCR beta chain is a study of shared clonotypes between healthy human individuals. How the authors handled the data: Filtering of immunoSEQ junctional sequences could not match full-length read filtering. Profiling relied on immunoSEQ multiplex PCR, and the TCRdb table lists in-frame clones only, not all of them. V and J calls and clone size follow that table, whereas D and trimming were derived from the DNA. This table holds 200,000 to 250,000 clones, 65% found once. Comments on this clone: The antigen remains undetermined.

Trimming pared 9 bases from V and 3 bases from J, leaving 14 bases between. CDR1 and CDR2 (germline): LNHNV, YYDKDF (reference sequence). This CDR3 is 13 amino acids long. Study-level points and caveats: Clonotypes shared by all four sorted-subset donors had higher generation probabilities than non-shared clonotypes. A handful of donors showed sharing of about 4.6% of naive CD4 clonotypes.

This chain joins TRBV15 and TRBJ1-1; tentatively, D is TRBD1 (6 bases). Sample: memory CD4+ T cells sorted from blood. Sample subset: CD45RA-negative fraction. This TCR came from a man aged 30 to 45 in good health. CDR3 protein: CATRRGRDTEAFF. CDR3 bases: TGTGCCACACGCAGGGGCAGGGACACTGAAGCTTTCTTT. Supplemented by reference TRBV15 and TRBJ1-1, the full variable domain reads DAMVIQNPRYQVTQFGKPVTLSCSQTLNHNVMYWYQQKSSQAPKLLFHYYDKDFNNEADTPDNFQSRRPNTSFCFLDIRSPGLGDTAMYLCATRRGRDTEAFFGQGTRLTVV.